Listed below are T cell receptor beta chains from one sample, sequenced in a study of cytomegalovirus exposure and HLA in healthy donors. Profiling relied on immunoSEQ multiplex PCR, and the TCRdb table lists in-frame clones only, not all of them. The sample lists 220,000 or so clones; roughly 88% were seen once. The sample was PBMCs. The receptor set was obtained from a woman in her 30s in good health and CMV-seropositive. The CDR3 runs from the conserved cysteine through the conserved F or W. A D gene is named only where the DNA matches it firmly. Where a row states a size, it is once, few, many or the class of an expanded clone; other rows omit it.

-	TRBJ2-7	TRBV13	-	CASSSVVNEQYF	TGTGCCAGCAGCTCAGTAGTGAACGAGCAGTACTTC
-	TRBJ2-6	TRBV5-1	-	CASSLSGANVLTF	TGCGCCAGCAGCTTATCTGGGGCCAACGTCCTGACTTTC
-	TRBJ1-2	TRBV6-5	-	CASSLGDRDGGYTF	TGTGCCAGCAGCTTAGGGGATCGAGACGGGGGCTACACCTTC
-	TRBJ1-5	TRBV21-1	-	CASSKVQNQPQHF	TGTGCCAGCAGCAAAGTACAGAATCAGCCCCAGCATTTT
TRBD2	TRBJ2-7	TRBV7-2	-	CASSQRGAGVYEQYF	TGTGCCAGCAGCCAGAGAGGAGCGGGGGTCTACGAGCAGTACTTC
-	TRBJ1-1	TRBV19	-	CASTTGVEAFF	TGTGCCAGTACTACAGGAGTTGAAGCTTTCTTT
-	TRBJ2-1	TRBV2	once	CASSRRGHYNEQFF	TGTGCCAGCAGTCGGAGGGGACACTACAATGAGCAGTTCTTC
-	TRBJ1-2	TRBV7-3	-	CASSPRADYGYTF	TGTGCCAGCAGCCCGCGGGCAGACTATGGCTACACCTTC
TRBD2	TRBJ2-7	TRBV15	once	CATSRSRTSGPEQYF	TGTGCCACCAGCAGATCCCGGACTAGCGGGCCCGAGCAGTACTTC
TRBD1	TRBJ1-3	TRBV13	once	CASSPQGALGNTIYF	TGTGCCAGCAGCCCCCAGGGGGCGCTTGGAAACACCATATATTTT
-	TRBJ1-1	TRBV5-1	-	CASSLVGRYTEAFF	TGCGCCAGCAGCTTGGTCGGCAGATACACTGAAGCTTTCTTT
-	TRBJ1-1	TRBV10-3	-	CAIRVDTYTEAFF	TGTGCCATCAGGGTGGACACTTACACTGAAGCTTTCTTT
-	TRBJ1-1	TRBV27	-	CASSQGTLNTEAFF	TGTGCCAGCAGTCAGGGAACCTTGAACACTGAAGCTTTCTTT
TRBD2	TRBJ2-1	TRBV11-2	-	CASSSLAGAYNEQFF	TGTGCCAGCAGCTCTCTAGCGGGAGCCTACAATGAGCAGTTCTTC
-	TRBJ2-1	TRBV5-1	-	CASGKGEAYNEQFF	TGCGCCAGCGGCAAGGGGGAGGCCTACAATGAGCAGTTCTTC
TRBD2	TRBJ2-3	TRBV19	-	CASSIRGTSETSTDTQYF	TGTGCCAGTAGTATCCGCGGGACTAGCGAGACTAGCACAGATACGCAGTATTTT
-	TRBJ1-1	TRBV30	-	CAWSVSVTEAFF	TGTGCCTGGAGTGTATCCGTCACTGAAGCTTTCTTT
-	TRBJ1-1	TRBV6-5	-	CASSYSGGPNTEAFF	TGTGCCAGCAGTTACTCGGGAGGGCCGAACACTGAAGCTTTCTTT
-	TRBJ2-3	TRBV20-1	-	CSAREGHAQYF	TGCAGTGCTAGAGAGGGGCACGCGCAGTATTTT
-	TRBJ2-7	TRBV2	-	CASGYRVNEQYF	TGTGCCAGCGGGTACAGGGTCAACGAGCAGTACTTC
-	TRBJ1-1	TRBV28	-	CASSSNSPWAAFF	TGTGCCAGCAGTTCAAACAGTCCATGGGCAGCTTTCTTT
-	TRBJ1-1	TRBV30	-	CAWSRDTEAFF	TGTGCCTGGAGTAGGGACACTGAAGCTTTCTTT
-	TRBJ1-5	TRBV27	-	CASSPWVNQPQHF	TGTGCCAGCAGTCCGTGGGTTAATCAGCCCCAGCATTTT
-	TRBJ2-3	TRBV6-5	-	CASSYRDIRTDTQYF	TGTGCCAGCAGTTACCGGGACATTCGCACAGATACGCAGTATTTT
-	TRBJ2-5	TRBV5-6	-	CASSLLVSFPQETQYF	TGTGCCAGCAGCTTGTTGGTGTCGTTTCCACAAGAGACCCAGTACTTC
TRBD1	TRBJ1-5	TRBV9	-	CASSQTGAFDQPQHF	TGTGCCAGCAGCCAGACAGGGGCATTCGATCAGCCCCAGCATTTT
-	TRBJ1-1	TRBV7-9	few	CASSLQEMNTEAFF	TGTGCCAGCAGCTTACAGGAAATGAACACTGAAGCTTTCTTT
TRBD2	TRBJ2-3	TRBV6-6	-	CASRREGTDTQYF	TGTGCCAGCCGGCGGGAGGGCACAGATACGCAGTATTTT
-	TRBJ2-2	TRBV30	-	CAWSRSGRDLNTGELFF	TGTGCCTGGAGTCGGTCAGGGCGAGATTTGAACACCGGGGAGCTGTTTTTT
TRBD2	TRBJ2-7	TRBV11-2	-	CASSSRPGREAVYEQYF	TGTGCCAGCAGCTCCCGACCGGGGCGGGAGGCCGTCTACGAGCAGTACTTC
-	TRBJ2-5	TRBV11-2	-	CASSSPGTQYF	TGTGCCAGCAGCTCTCCTGGGACCCAGTACTTC
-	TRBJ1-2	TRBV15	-	CATSRDRLAIGGYGYTF	TGTGCCACCAGCAGAGATAGGCTGGCCATCGGCGGCTATGGCTACACCTTC
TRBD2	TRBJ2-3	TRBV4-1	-	CASSQTPGTSGTDTQYF	TGCGCCAGCAGCCAAACCCCCGGGACTAGCGGCACAGATACGCAGTATTTT
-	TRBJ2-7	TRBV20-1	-	CSARGHYEQYF	TGCAGTGCTCGCGGACACTACGAGCAGTACTTC
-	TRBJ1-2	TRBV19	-	CASSIDLRLWGYTF	TGTGCCAGTAGTATAGACCTGCGTTTGTGGGGCTACACCTTC
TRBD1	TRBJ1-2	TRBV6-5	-	CASSYQGANYGYTF	TGTGCCAGCAGTTACCAGGGGGCTAACTATGGCTACACCTTC
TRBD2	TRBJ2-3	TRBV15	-	CATSSLLAGGRDTQYF	TGTGCCACCAGCAGCCTACTAGCGGGAGGGCGGGATACGCAGTATTTT
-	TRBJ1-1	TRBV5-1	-	CASSQLTGTEAFF	TGCGCCAGCAGCCAGCTCACAGGGACTGAAGCTTTCTTT
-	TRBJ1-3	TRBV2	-	CASRTNREYGNTIYF	TGTGCCAGCAGGACCAACAGGGAGTATGGAAACACCATATATTTT
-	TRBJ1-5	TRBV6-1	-	CASIGGDQPQHF	TGTGCCAGCATTGGCGGGGATCAGCCCCAGCATTTT
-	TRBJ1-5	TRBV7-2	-	CASVRALGQPQHF	TGTGCCAGCGTTCGGGCCCTTGGGCAGCCCCAGCATTTT
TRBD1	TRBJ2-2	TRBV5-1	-	CASSLLAGGSTGELFF	TGCGCCAGCAGCTTGCTGGCAGGGGGAAGCACCGGGGAGCTGTTTTTT
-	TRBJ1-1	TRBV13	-	CASSDGGYMNTEAFF	TGTGCCAGCAGCGACGGGGGTTATATGAACACTGAAGCTTTCTTT
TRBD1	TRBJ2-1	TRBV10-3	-	CAARQGSSYNEQFF	TGTGCCGCAAGACAGGGGAGCTCCTACAATGAGCAGTTCTTC
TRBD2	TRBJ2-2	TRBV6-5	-	CASSYSGRYGDGELFF	TGTGCCAGCAGTTACAGCGGGAGGTACGGTGACGGGGAGCTGTTTTTT
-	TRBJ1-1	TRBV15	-	CATSRVGVGTEAFF	TGTGCCACCAGCAGAGTGGGGGTAGGGACTGAAGCTTTCTTT
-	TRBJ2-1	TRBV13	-	CASSLGQNEQFF	TGTGCCAGCAGCCTTGGACAGAATGAGCAGTTCTTC
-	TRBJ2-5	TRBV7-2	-	CASSLIETQYF	TGTGCCAGCAGCTTAATAGAGACCCAGTACTTC
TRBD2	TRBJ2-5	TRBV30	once	CAWSMLTGGLGETQYF	TGTGCCTGGAGTATGTTGACGGGAGGGCTTGGGGAGACCCAGTACTTC
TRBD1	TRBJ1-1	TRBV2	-	CASSGHLWTGSTEAFF	TGTGCCAGCAGCGGTCACCTTTGGACAGGCTCGACTGAAGCTTTCTTT
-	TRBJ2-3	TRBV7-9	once	CASSLGGGLGTDTQYF	TGTGCCAGCAGCTTAGGGGGCGGACTCGGCACAGATACGCAGTATTTT
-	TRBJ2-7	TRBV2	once	CASSVNGFEQYF	TGTGCCAGCAGTGTAAATGGGTTTGAGCAGTACTTC
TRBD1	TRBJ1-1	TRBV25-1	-	CASSDKGQGGPEAFF	TGTGCCAGCAGTGATAAGGGACAGGGCGGACCAGAAGCTTTCTTT
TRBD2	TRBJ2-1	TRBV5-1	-	CASSLLAGGSNEQFF	TGCGCCAGCAGCCTATTAGCGGGAGGAAGCAATGAGCAGTTCTTC
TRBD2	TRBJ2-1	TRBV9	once	CASSVSSGGWDEQFF	TGTGCCAGCAGCGTATCGAGCGGGGGGTGGGATGAGCAGTTCTTC
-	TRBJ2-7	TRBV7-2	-	CASSFVGEQYF	TGTGCCAGCAGCTTCGTTGGGGAGCAGTACTTC
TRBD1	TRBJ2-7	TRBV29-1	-	CSVELPRGGADEQYF	TGCAGCGTTGAACTTCCGAGAGGGGGCGCAGACGAGCAGTACTTC
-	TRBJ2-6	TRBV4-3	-	CASSTDSGANVLTF	TGCGCCAGCAGTACAGACTCTGGGGCCAACGTCCTGACTTTC
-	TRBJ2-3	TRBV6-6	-	CASSYVGGSTDTQYF	TGTGCCAGCAGTTACGTGGGGGGTAGCACAGATACGCAGTATTTT
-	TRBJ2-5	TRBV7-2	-	CASSLSRETQYF	TGTGCCAGCAGCCTTAGTCGAGAGACCCAGTACTTC